This T cell receptor (beta chain) was sequenced during a study of blood T cells in healthy people across ages. Through a sample-barcoded 5' primer and a J-beta primer mix, a second PCR was run for 7 to 11 cycles. MiXCR, applied by TCRdb to the 5' RACE reads, yields one record per CDR3 protein. The sample records hundreds of thousands of distinct CDR3 sequences, less than 25% being singletons. Notes on the study in general: Both higher diversity and more naive CD4+ cells marked long-lived donors when set against aged donors. Without sorted subsets, naive and antigen-experienced compartments could not be conclusively compared.

Only a few counts were recorded for this clonotype. Its antigen remains unknown. This sample was also put to use in a study of T cells of mothers and their children.

Sequencing was carried out using blood. This TCR derives from a boy aged 5-17 years in good health.

The chain's CDR3 is CASSSQGLAGNTIYF. Here the CDR3 DNA reads TGTGCCAGCAGCTCACAGGGGCTGGCTGGAAACACCATATATTTT. This chain connects TRBV7-3 to TRBJ1-3; 7 bases fit TRBD1. The CDR3 loop spans 15 amino acids. With V trimmed by 4 bases and J by 2 bases, 5 bases remained unmatched. CDR1 is SGHTA and CDR2 is FQGTGA in the germline V gene.